The entry that follows covers one T cell receptor (beta chain) sequence. This table comes from immunoSEQ multiplex PCR, and its TCRdb copy is limited to in-frame clones, with some not included. The data contain about 81,000 clones, about 81% of them seen just once; the ten biggest clones take up approximately 7%. Trimming took 0 bases from V and 4 from J; bases not matched to a gene: 4. The CDR3 has 15 residues. Germline-derived CDR1 and CDR2 are LGHNA and YSLEER. The sample is drawn from a study of OX40 agonist ivuxolimab in advanced cancers. The overall study: Hepatocellular carcinoma, melanoma, renal cell or head and neck cancer occurred in dose-escalation patients.

This sequence was found in an adult with an advanced solid tumor such as melanoma, head and neck, liver or kidney cancer. Sequenced here: CD4+ or CD8+ T cells sorted from blood, sampled in a trial of the OX40 agonist ivuxolimab. The chain is built from TRBV4-3 and TRBJ2-3, with TRBD2 matching 7 bases. CDR3 DNA sequence: TGCGCCAGCAGCCAAGATGCGGGAGCAGCAGATACGCAGTATTTT. It yields the protein CASSQDAGAADTQYF.